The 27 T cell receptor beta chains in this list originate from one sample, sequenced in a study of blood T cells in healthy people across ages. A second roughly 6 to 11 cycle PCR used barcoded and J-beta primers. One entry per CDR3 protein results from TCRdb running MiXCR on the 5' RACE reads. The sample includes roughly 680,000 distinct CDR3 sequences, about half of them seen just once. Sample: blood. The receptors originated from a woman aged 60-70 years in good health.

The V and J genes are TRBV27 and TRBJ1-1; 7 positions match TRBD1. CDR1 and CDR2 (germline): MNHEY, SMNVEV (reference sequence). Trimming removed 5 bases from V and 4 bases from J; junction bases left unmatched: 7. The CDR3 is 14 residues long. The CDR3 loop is CASSKKGQSTEAFF. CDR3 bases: TGTGCCAGCAGTAAAAAGGGACAGAGCACTGAAGCTTTCTTT.

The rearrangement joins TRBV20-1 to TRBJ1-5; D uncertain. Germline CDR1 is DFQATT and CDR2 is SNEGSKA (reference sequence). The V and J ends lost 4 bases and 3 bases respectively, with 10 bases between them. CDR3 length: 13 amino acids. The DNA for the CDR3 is TGCAGTGCTAATGCCGGGGACAATCAGCCCCAGCATTTT. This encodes CSANAGDNQPQHF.

The DNA for the CDR3 is TGTGCCAGCAGTGCGACAGGGATGGTTTTCTTT. Translated, it gives CASSATGMVFF. The chain combines TRBV7-9 with TRBJ1-1; TRBD1 matches 7 bases. Losses at the gene ends were 6 bases for V and 13 bases for J; bases not matched to a gene: 8. The CDR3 extends over 11 amino acids. CDR1 is SEHNR, CDR2 FQNEAQ, per germline (reference sequence).

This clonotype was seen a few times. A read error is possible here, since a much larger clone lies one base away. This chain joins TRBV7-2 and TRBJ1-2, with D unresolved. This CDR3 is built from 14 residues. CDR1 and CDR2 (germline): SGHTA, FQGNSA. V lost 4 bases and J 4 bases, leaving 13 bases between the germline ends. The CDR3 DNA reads TGTGCCAGCAGCTGTCAAGATATGGGCTATGGCTACACCTTC. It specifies CASSCQDMGYGYTF.

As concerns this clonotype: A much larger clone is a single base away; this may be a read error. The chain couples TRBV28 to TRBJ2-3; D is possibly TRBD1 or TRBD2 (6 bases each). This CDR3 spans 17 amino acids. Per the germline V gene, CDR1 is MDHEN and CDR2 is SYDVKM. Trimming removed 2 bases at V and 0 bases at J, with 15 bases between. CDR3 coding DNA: TGTGCCAGCAGTTTACTAATAACAGGGACTAGCACAGATACGCAGTATTTT. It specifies CASSLLITGTSTDTQYF.

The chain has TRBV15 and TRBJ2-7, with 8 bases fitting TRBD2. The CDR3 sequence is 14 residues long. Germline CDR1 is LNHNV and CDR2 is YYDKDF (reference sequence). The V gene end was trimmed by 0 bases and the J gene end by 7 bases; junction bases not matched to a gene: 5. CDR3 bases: TGTGCCACCAGCAGAGATGGGACTAGACGGGAGCAGTACTTC. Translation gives CATSRDGTRREQYF.

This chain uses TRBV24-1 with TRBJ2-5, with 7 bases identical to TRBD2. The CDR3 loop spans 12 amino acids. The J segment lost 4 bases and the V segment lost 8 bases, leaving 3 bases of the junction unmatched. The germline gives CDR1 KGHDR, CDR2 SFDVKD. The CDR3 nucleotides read TGTGCCACCAACACGGGGGGAGAGACCCAGTACTTC. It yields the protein CATNTGGETQYF.

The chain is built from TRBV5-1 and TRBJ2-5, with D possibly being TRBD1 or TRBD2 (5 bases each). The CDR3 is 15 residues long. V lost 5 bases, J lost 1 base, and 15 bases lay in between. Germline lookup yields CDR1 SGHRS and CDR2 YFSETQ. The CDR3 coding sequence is TGCGCCAGCAGAGAACGAGGGGTTACCCAAGAGACCCAGTACTTC. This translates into CASRERGVTQETQYF.

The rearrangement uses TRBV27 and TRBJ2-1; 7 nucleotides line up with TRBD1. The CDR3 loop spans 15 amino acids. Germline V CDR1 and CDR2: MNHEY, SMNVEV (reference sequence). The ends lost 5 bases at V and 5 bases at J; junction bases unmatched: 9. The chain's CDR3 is CASSQDRESNNEQFF. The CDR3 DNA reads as TGTGCCAGCAGTCAAGACAGGGAATCTAACAATGAGCAGTTCTTC.

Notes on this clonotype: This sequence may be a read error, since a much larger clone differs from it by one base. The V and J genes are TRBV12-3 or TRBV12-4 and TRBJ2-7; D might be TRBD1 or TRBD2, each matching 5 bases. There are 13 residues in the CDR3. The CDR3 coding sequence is TGTGACAGCAGGGAGCAAGGGACCCTCGAGCAGTACTTC. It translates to CDSREQGTLEQYF.

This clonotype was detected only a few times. The CDR3 DNA is TGTGCCAGCAGTTCCCACGACAGGGTCTATGGCTACACCTTC. This codes for CASSSHDRVYGYTF. V and J are TRBV28 and TRBJ1-2; 7 nucleotides align to TRBD1. Germline V gene data show CDR1 as MDHEN and CDR2 as SYDVKM. With 4 bases clipped from V and 4 bases from J, the junction kept 6 bases outside the gene matches. The CDR3 has 14 amino acids.

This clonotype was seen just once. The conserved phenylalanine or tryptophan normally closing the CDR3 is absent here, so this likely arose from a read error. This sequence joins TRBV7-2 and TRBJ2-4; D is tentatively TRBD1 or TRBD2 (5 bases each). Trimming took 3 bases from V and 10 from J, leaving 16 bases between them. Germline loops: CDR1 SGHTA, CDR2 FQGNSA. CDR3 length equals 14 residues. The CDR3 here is CASSLGETVEIQYL. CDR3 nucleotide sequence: TGTGCCAGCAGCTTGGGGGAGACCGTCGAAATTCAGTACTTA.

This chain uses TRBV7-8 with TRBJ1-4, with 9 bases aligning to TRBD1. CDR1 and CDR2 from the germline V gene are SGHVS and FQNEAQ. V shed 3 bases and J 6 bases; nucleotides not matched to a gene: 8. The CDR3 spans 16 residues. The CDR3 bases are TGTGCCAGCAGCTTCGAACAGGGGGCGTTGGATGAAAAACTGTTTTTT. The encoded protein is CASSFEQGALDEKLFF.

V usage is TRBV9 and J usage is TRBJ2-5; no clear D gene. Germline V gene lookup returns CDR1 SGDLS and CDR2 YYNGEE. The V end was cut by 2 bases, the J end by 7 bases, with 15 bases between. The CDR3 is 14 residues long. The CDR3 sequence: CASSVQGSLGTQYF. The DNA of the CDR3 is TGTGCCAGCAGCGTCCAAGGCTCCCTGGGGACCCAGTACTTC.

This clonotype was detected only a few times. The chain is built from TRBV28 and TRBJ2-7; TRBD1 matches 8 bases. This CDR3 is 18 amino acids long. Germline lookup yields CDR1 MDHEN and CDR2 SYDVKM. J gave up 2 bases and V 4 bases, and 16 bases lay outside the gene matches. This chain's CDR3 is CASSSIYARTGSAYEQYF. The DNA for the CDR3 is TGTGCCAGCAGTTCTATATATGCTAGGACAGGGTCCGCCTACGAGCAGTACTTC.

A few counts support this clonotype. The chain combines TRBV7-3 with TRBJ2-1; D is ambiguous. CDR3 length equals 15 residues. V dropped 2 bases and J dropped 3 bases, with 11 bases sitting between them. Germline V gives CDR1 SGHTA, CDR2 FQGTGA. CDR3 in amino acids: CASSLSPSGYNEQFF. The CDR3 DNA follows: TGTGCCAGCAGCTTATCGCCTTCGGGCTACAATGAGCAGTTCTTC.

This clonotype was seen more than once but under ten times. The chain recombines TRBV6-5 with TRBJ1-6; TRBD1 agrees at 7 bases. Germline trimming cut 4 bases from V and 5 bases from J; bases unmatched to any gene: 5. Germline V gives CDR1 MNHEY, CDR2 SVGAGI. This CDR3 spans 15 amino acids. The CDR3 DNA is TGTGCCAGCAGTTTAGCCGGGACAGATAATTCACCCCTCCACTTT. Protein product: CASSLAGTDNSPLHF.

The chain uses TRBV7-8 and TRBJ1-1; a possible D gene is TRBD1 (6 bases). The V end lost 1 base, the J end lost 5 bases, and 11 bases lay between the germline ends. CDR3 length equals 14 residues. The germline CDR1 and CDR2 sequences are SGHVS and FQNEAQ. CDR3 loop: CASSLGGAGTEAFF. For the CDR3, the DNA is TGTGCCAGCAGCTTAGGGGGGGCAGGGACTGAAGCTTTCTTT.

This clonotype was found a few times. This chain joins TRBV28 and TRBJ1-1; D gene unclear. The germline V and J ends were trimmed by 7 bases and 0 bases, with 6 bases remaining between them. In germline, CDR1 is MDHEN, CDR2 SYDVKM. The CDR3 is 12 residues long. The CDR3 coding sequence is TGTGCCAGCACGCAAATGAACACTGAAGCTTTCTTT. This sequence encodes CASTQMNTEAFF.

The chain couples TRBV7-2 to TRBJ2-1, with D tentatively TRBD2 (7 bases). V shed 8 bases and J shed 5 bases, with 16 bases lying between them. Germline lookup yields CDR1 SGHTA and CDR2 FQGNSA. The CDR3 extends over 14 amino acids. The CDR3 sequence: CASSLGGAHNEQFF. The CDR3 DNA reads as TGTGCCAGCTCCTTAGGGGGGGCCCACAATGAGCAGTTCTTC.

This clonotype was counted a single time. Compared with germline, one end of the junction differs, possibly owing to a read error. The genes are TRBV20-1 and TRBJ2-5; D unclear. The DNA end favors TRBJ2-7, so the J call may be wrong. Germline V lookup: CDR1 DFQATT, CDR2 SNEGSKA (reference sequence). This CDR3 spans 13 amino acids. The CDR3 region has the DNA TGCAGTGCCAGAGAGACAAGGGTCCACGAGCAGTACTTC. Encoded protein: CSARETRVHEQYF.

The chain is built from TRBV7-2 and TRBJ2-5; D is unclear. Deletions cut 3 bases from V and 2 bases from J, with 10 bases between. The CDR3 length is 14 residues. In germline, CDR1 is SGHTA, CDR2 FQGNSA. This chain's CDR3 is CASSFNPGQETQYF. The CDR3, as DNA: TGTGCCAGCAGCTTTAATCCAGGACAAGAGACCCAGTACTTC.

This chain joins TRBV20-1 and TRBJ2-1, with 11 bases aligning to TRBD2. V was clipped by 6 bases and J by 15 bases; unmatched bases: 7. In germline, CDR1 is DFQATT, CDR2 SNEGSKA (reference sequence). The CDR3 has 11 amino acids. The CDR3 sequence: CSALLAGEGFF. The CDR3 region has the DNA TGCAGTGCCTTACTAGCGGGAGAGGGGTTCTTC.

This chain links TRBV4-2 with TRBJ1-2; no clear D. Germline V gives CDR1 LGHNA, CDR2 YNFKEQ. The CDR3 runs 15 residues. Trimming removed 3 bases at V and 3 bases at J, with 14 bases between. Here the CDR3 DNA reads TGTGCCAGCAGCCAGGGCAATCGTGACGACTATGGCTACACCTTC. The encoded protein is CASSQGNRDDYGYTF.

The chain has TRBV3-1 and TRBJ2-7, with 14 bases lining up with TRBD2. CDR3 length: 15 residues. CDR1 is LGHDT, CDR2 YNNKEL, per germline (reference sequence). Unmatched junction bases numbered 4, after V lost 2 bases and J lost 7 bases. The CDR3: CASSQTGLAGVEQYF. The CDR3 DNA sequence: TGTGCCAGCAGCCAAACGGGACTAGCGGGAGTTGAGCAGTACTTC.

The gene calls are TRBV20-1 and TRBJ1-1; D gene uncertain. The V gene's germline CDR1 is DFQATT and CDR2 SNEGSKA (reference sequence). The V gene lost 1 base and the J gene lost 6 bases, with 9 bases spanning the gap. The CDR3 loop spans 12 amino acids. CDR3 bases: TGCAGTGCTAGAGGGGAGATCCCTGAAGCTTTCTTT. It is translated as CSARGEIPEAFF.

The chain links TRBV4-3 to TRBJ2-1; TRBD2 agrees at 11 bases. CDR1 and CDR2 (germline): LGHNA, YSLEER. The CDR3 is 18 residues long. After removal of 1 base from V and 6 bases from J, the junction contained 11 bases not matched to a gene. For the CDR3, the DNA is TGCGCCAGCAGCCAAGGACTAGCGGGAATCCTAGGGGGCAATGAGCAGTTCTTC. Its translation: CASSQGLAGILGGNEQFF.